Below, 23 T cell receptor beta chains from the same sample are listed, as sequenced in a study of shared clonotypes between healthy human individuals. Clones were read by immunoSEQ multiplex PCR, and TCRdb kept only the in-frame ones, dropping some. The sample has about 530,000 clones, roughly 85% seen once; the top ten hold under 15%. Sequencing used PBMCs. The receptors here all came from a woman in her forties in good health. Some clones in this sample may be carry-over from other donors' samples.

This rearrangement joins TRBV7-8 to TRBJ2-7; D not certain. CDR3 length: 15 amino acids. CDR1 is SGHVS, CDR2 FQNEAQ, per germline. The germline V and J ends were trimmed by 3 bases and 4 bases, with 16 bases remaining between them. CDR3 nucleotide sequence: TGTGCCAGCAGCTTTGGGCCGGGCGAACCTTACGAGCAGTACTTC. Protein: CASSFGPGEPYEQYF.

In this sample, this clone turned up once. V usage is TRBV5-6 and J usage is TRBJ2-5; the D is unclear. Germline V gene lookup returns CDR1 SGHDT and CDR2 YYEEEE. CDR3 size: 14 residues. V lost 0 bases and J lost 7, with 13 bases in between. The CDR3 protein is CASSLAQEPGTQYF. The CDR3 coding sequence is TGTGCCAGCAGCTTGGCCCAGGAGCCAGGGACCCAGTACTTC. The whole variable domain, remainder taken from reference TRBV5-6 and TRBJ2-5, is DAGVTQSPTHLIKTRGQQVTLRCSPKSGHDTVSWYQQALGQGPQFIFQYYEEEERQRGNFPDRFSGHQFPNYSSELNVNALLLGDSALYLCASSLAQEPGTQYFGPGTRLLVL.

The rearrangement joins TRBV15 to TRBJ1-4, with a weak D call TRBD1 (6 bases). Germline V gene lookup returns CDR1 LNHNV and CDR2 YYDKDF (reference sequence). The CDR3 runs 16 residues. Trimming stripped 0 bases from V and 7 bases from J, with 15 bases between. The CDR3 nucleotides are TGTGCCACCAGCAGAGATCGGGACATTTCAGGTGAAAAACTGTTTTTT. Amino acid sequence: CATSRDRDISGEKLFF.

The chain employs TRBV30 and TRBJ2-5; D may be TRBD1 (5 bases). Germline values: CDR1 GTSNPN, CDR2 SVGIG (reference sequence). This CDR3 has 14 residues. V was shortened by 1 base and J by 4 bases, with 13 bases between the two germline ends. The CDR3 is CAWSGGWIAETQYF. DNA for the CDR3: TGTGCCTGGAGTGGGGGCTGGATAGCAGAGACCCAGTACTTC.

This chain connects TRBV28 to TRBJ2-7; 7 bases fit TRBD1. The V and J ends lost 5 bases and 2 bases, in that order; junction bases with no gene match: 6. The germline gives CDR1 MDHEN, CDR2 SYDVKM. The CDR3 consists of 14 residues. The CDR3 bases are TGTGCCAGCAGTACAACGGGGACAGCCTACGAGCAGTACTTC. Translation: CASSTTGTAYEQYF. The whole variable domain, remainder taken from reference TRBV28 and TRBJ2-7, is DVKVTQSSRYLVKRTGEKVFLECVQDMDHENMFWYRQDPGLGLRLIYFSYDVKMKEKGDIPEGYSVSREKKERFSLILESASTNQTSMYLCASSTTGTAYEQYFGPGTRLTVT.

The rearrangement uses TRBV4-3 and TRBJ2-5; D is possibly TRBD1 (6 bases). The J call could be wrong; TRBJ2-7 is a better fit for the DNA end. In germline, CDR1 is LGHNA, CDR2 YSLEER. The CDR3 is 15 residues long. The CDR3 nucleotides are TGCGCCAGCAGCCAGTCAAGCACAGGGCTCAACGAGCAGTACTTC. It codes for CASSQSSTGLNEQYF.

The genes are TRBV30 and TRBJ2-7; 9 nucleotides match TRBD1. Unmatched junction bases numbered 6, after V lost 2 bases and J lost 4 bases. In germline, CDR1 is GTSNPN, CDR2 SVGIG (reference sequence). The CDR3 loop spans 14 amino acids. In DNA, the CDR3 is TGTGCCTGGAGTTACGACAGGGGGATGTACGAGCAGTACTTC. It codes for CAWSYDRGMYEQYF.

This clone was picked up one time. The chain uses TRBV7-9 and TRBJ1-5; a possible D gene is TRBD1 (6 bases). Trimming took off 5 bases at V and 4 bases at J, with 18 bases between the two ends. The CDR3 extends over 16 amino acids. Germline V gene lookup returns CDR1 SEHNR and CDR2 FQNEAQ (reference sequence). The CDR3: CASSRLGGAGNQPQHF. For the CDR3, the DNA is TGTGCCAGCAGCCGACTAGGGGGAGCGGGAAATCAGCCCCAGCATTTT.

This chain links TRBV4-3 with TRBJ2-1; D remains ambiguous. Germline CDR1 LGHNA, CDR2 YSLEER. V was shortened by 1 base and J by 5 bases, with 9 bases between the two germline ends. CDR3 size: 14 residues. DNA for the CDR3: TGCGCCAGCAGCCAAGGGCGGCTAAACAATGAGCAGTTCTTC. This encodes CASSQGRLNNEQFF.

This clone has just one count. J is TRBJ2-5 and V is TRBV7-9; 7 positions agree with TRBD2. CDR1 and CDR2 (germline): SEHNR, FQNEAQ (reference sequence). V trimming: 5 bases; J trimming: 5 bases; junction bases outside the gene matches: 17. The CDR3 runs 17 residues. CDR3 DNA sequence: TGTGCCAGCAGCAAATTTCCCGGGACTACTGGGGGGGAGACCCAGTACTTC. Protein product: CASSKFPGTTGGETQYF.

The chain combines TRBV7-2 with TRBJ2-3; TRBD2 aligns across 7 bases. Germline V gene sequence: CDR1 SGHTA, CDR2 FQGNSA. The ends lost 5 bases at V and 0 bases at J; junction bases unmatched: 5. The CDR3 extends over 15 amino acids. Here the CDR3 DNA reads TGTGCCAGCAGCCTGAGCGGGATTAGCACAGATACGCAGTATTTT. Translation gives CASSLSGISTDTQYF.

This clone was seen more than once but under ten times. This chain links TRBV25-1 with TRBJ2-1, with 9 bases fitting TRBD1. This CDR3 comprises 13 residues. The junction had 0 bases not matched to a gene; V was cut back by 6 bases and J by 3 bases. Germline V CDR1 and CDR2: MGHDK, SYGVNS. The CDR3 here is CASRGQGYNEQFF. DNA for the CDR3: TGTGCCAGCAGGGGACAGGGCTACAATGAGCAGTTCTTC.

The chain links TRBV2 to TRBJ1-3; no reliable D call. Trimming cost V 3 bases and J 0 bases, with 9 bases left between them. The germline V gene encodes CDR1 SNHLY and CDR2 FYNNEI. The CDR3 consists of 15 residues. The DNA of the CDR3 is TGTGCCAGCAGTGATGACGTACGCTCTGGAAACACCATATATTTT. Translated: CASSDDVRSGNTIYF.

The chain links TRBV28 to TRBJ2-1; 16 bases are a match to TRBD2. Germline assignment: CDR1 MDHEN and CDR2 SYDVKM. Unmatched junction bases numbered 13, after V lost 4 bases and J lost 7 bases. The CDR3 is 19 amino acids. This chain's CDR3 is CASSWAYGTSGRAGNEQFF. CDR3 nucleotides: TGTGCCAGCAGTTGGGCGTACGGGACTAGCGGGAGGGCCGGGAATGAGCAGTTCTTC.

Only a few counts were recorded for this clone. This chain links TRBV18 with TRBJ2-1, with D maybe TRBD1 (6 bases). This CDR3 spans 12 amino acids. The V end lost 5 bases, the J end lost 8 bases, and 10 bases lay between the germline ends. Per the germline V gene, CDR1 is KGHSH and CDR2 is LQKENI. CDR3 DNA sequence: TGTGCCAGCTCAGAACAGGGATATGAGCAGTTCTTC. Amino acid sequence: CASSEQGYEQFF.

This clone was seen ten or more times. The chain joins TRBV28 to TRBJ2-1; 7 nucleotides match TRBD2. The ends lost 2 bases at V and 4 bases at J; junction bases unmatched: 11. The CDR3 spans 17 residues. Looked up from germline, CDR1 is MDHEN and CDR2 is SYDVKM. The CDR3: CASSLGTGTTYYNEQFF. In DNA, the CDR3 is TGTGCCAGCAGTTTAGGAACCGGGACTACCTATTACAATGAGCAGTTCTTC.

This chain's CDR3 is CASSFSGTEAGELFF. CDR3 coding DNA: TGCGCCAGCAGCTTCTCCGGGACAGAGGCCGGGGAGCTGTTTTTT. The rearrangement uses TRBV5-1 and TRBJ2-2; 7 bases align to TRBD1. The CDR3 extends over 15 amino acids. The germline V gene has CDR1 SGHRS and CDR2 YFSETQ. With V trimmed by 2 bases and J by 6 bases, 7 bases remained unmatched.

This clone showed up many times. The chain has TRBV4-1 and TRBJ2-2, with 11 positions matching TRBD2. J lost 2 bases, V lost 2 bases, and 4 bases had no gene match. Germline V CDR1 and CDR2: MGHRA, YSYEKL. The CDR3 is 17 amino acids. The CDR3 coding sequence is TGCGCCAGCAGCCAAACCACTAGCGGGGGTAACACCGGGGAGCTGTTTTTT. It specifies CASSQTTSGGNTGELFF.

The V gene is TRBV5-4, the J gene TRBJ2-3; 11 bases align to TRBD1. V lost 3 bases, J lost 5 bases, and 8 bases stayed unmatched. From germline, CDR1 is SGHNT and CDR2 YYREEE (reference sequence). This CDR3 has 16 residues. DNA of the CDR3: TGTGCCAGCAGCTCGCGGGACAGGGGGTTAGGAGATACGCAGTATTTT. Protein sequence: CASSSRDRGLGDTQYF. Using reference TRBV5-4 and TRBJ2-3 for the parts outside the CDR3, the full variable domain is ETGVTQSPTHLIKTRGQQVTLRCSSQSGHNTVSWYQQALGQGPQFIFQYYREEENGRGNFPPRFSGLQFPNYSSELNVNALELDDSALYLCASSSRDRGLGDTQYFGPGTRLTVL.

The rearrangement uses TRBV4-2 and TRBJ1-2; no clear D gene. Per the germline V gene, CDR1 is LGHNA and CDR2 is YNFKEQ. CDR3 size: 14 residues. Between the trimmed V and J ends, which lost 1 base and 2 bases, there was a span of 8 bases. The DNA for the CDR3 is TGTGCCAGCAGCCAAGGGACCGAAAACTATGGCTACACCTTC. Its translation: CASSQGTENYGYTF.

The CDR3 spells CASSDPTSAPSYNEQFF. DNA of the CDR3: TGTGCCAGCAGTGATCCAACTAGCGCCCCGTCCTACAATGAGCAGTTCTTC. The chain joins TRBV25-1 to TRBJ2-1; 7 bases are shared with TRBD2. The CDR3 spans 17 residues. Germline CDR1 MGHDK, CDR2 SYGVNS. Losses at the gene ends were 3 bases for V and 1 base for J; bases not matched to a gene: 9.

V and J are TRBV5-1 and TRBJ2-7, with TRBD2 matching 11 bases. Germline V lookup: CDR1 SGHRS, CDR2 YFSETQ. V dropped 9 bases and J dropped 0; count of bases not matched to a gene: 11. The CDR3 runs to 16 residues. Written as DNA, the CDR3 is TGCGCCACACAAAAGGATGGGACTAGCGGCTCCTACGAGCAGTACTTC. Translation gives CATQKDGTSGSYEQYF.

The chain has TRBV11-2 and TRBJ1-1; D is ambiguous. Germline V lookup: CDR1 SGHAT, CDR2 FQNNGV. Between the trimmed V and J ends, which lost 5 bases and 1 base, there was a span of 14 bases. This CDR3 contains 15 residues. The chain's CDR3 is CASSQEALPNTEAFF. The CDR3 DNA follows: TGTGCCAGCAGCCAAGAGGCCCTCCCGAACACTGAAGCTTTCTTT.